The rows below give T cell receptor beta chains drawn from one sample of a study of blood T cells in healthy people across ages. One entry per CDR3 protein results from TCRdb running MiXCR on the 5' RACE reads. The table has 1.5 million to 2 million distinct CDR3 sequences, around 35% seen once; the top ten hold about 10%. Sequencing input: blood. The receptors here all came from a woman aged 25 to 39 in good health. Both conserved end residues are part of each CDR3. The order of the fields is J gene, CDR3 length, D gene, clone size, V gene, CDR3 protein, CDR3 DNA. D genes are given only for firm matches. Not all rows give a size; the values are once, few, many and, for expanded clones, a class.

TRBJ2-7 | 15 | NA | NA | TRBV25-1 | CASSEYLAPEYEQYF | TGTGCCAGCAGTGAATACCTAGCGCCCGAGTACGAGCAGTACTTC
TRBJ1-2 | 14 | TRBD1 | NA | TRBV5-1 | CASSLPGQAHGYTF | TGCGCCAGCAGCTTACCGGGACAGGCACATGGCTACACCTTC
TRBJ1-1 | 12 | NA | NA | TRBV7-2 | CASSFPLLEAFF | TGTGCCAGCAGCTTTCCGTTACTTGAGGCTTTCTTT
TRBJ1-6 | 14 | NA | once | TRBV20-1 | CSTRANSYNSPLHF | TGCAGTACTAGGGCAAACTCCTATAATTCACCCCTCCACTTT
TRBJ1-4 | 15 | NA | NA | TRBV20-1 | CSARDRPGLNEKLFF | TGCAGTGCTAGAGATCGGCCAGGCCTTAATGAAAAACTGTTTTTT
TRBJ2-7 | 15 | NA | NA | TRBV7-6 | CASNLSAGGSYEQYF | TGTGCCAGCAACTTATCGGCAGGGGGGTCCTACGAGCAGTACTTC
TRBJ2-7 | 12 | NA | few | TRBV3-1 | CASSYTSNEQYF | TGTGCCAGCAGCTATACATCGAACGAGCAGTACTTC
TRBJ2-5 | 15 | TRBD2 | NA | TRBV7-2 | CASSIPSGGAETQYF | TGTGCCAGCAGCATCCCTAGCGGGGGGGCGGAGACCCAGTACTTC
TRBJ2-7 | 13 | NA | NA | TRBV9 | CASSVYPSGEQYF | TGTGCCAGCAGCGTATACCCCTCCGGCGAGCAGTACTTC
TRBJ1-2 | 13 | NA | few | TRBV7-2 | CASSTHQAYGYTF | TGTGCCAGCAGTACCCACCAGGCCTATGGCTACACCTTC
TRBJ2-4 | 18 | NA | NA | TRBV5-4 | CASSLAPGLAVAKNIQYF | TGTGCCAGCAGCTTGGCCCCGGGGCTAGCAGTAGCCAAAAACATTCAGTACTTC
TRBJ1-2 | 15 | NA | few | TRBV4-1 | CASSQEGSGAYGYTF | TGCGCCAGCAGCCAAGAAGGATCAGGGGCCTATGGCTACACCTTC
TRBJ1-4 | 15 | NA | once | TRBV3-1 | CASSRGAGSNEKLFF | TGTGCCAGCAGCCGGGGGGCAGGGAGCAATGAAAAACTGTTTTTT
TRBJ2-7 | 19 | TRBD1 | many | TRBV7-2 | CASSYKAGQGRGWDYEQYF | TGTGCCAGCAGTTACAAGGCGGGACAGGGGCGCGGCTGGGATTACGAGCAGTACTTC
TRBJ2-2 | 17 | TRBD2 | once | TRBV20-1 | CSAPKAGGPGYTGELFF | TGCAGTGCTCCCAAAGCGGGAGGGCCTGGGTACACCGGGGAGCTGTTTTTT
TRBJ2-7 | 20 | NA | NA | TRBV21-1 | CASSKGDSSPTSSTSNEQYF | NA
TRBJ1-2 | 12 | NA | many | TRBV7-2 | CASSPRGQGYTF | TGTGCCAGCAGCCCCCGCGGTCAGGGCTACACCTTC
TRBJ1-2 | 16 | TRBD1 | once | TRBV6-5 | CASSYSDRVGNYGYTF | TGTGCCAGCAGTTACTCTGACAGGGTCGGGAACTATGGCTACACCTTC
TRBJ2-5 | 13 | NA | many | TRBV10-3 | CAISFRGQETQYF | TGTGCCATCAGCTTCCGTGGGCAAGAGACCCAGTACTTC
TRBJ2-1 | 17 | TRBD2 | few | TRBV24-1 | CATRGTSGSGTYNEQFF | TGTGCCACCAGAGGGACTAGCGGGAGTGGGACCTACAATGAGCAGTTCTTC
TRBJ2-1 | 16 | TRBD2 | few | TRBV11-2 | CASSSAAGSAVDEQFF | TGTGCCAGCAGCTCGGCAGCGGGATCCGCCGTGGATGAGCAGTTCTTC
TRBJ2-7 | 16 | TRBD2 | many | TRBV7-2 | CASSLAGTSGGYEQYF | TGTGCCAGCAGCTTAGCAGGAACTAGCGGGGGGTACGAGCAGTACTTC
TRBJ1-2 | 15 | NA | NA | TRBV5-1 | CASSRQGGPDYGYTF | TGCGCCAGCAGCCGTCAGGGAGGGCCGGACTATGGCTACACCTTC
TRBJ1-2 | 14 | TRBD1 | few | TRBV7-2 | CASSSLGTGFGYTF | TGTGCCAGCAGCTCTCTAGGGACAGGGTTCGGCTACACCTTC
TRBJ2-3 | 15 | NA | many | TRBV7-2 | CASSPDRKGADTQYF | TGTGCCAGCAGTCCGGACCGAAAGGGGGCAGATACGCAGTATTTT
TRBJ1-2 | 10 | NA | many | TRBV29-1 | CSVVNGGYTF | TGCAGCGTTGTTAACGGGGGCTACACCTTC
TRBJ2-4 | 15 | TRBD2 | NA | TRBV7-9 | CASSRGRSAKNIQYF | TGTGCCAGCAGTCGCGGGAGGTCAGCCAAAAACATTCAGTACTTC
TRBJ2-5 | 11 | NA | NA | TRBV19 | CASSMAETQYF | TGTGCCAGTAGTATGGCGGAGACCCAGTACTTC
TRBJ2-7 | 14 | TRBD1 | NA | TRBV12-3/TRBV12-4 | CASSPGTGEDEQYF | TGTGCCAGCAGCCCCGGGACAGGGGAGGACGAGCAGTACTTC
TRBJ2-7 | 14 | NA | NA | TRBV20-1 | CSARERATKYEQYF | TGCAGTGCTAGAGAGAGGGCTACCAAGTACGAGCAGTACTTC
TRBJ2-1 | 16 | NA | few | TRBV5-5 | CASSLGSQGTYNEQFF | TGTGCCAGCAGCTTGGGATCCCAGGGGACCTACAATGAGCAGTTCTTC
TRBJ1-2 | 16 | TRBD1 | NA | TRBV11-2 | CASSPGQGSLGSGYTF | TGTGCCAGCAGCCCAGGACAGGGGTCTTTGGGAAGTGGCTACACCTTC
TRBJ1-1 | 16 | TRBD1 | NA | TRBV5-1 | CASSFLPKGADTEAFF | TGCGCCAGCAGCTTCCTTCCCAAGGGGGCGGACACTGAAGCTTTCTTT
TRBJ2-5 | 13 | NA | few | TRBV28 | CASSLPRRETQYF | TGTGCCAGCAGTTTACCCCGTAGGGAGACCCAGTACTTC
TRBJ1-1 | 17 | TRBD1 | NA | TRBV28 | CASSPPRGQGMNTEAFF | TGTGCCAGCAGTCCGCCGCGAGGACAGGGCATGAACACTGAGGCTTTCTTT
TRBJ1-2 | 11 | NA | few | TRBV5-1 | CASSSNGGYTF | TGCGCCAGCAGCTCAAACGGGGGCTACACCTTC
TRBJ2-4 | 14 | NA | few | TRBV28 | CASSPRVAKNIQYF | TGTGCCAGCAGCCCAAGGGTAGCCAAAAACATTCAGTACTTC
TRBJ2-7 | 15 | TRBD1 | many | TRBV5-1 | CASSYGTGSAYEQYF | TGCGCCAGCAGCTACGGGACAGGGTCGGCCTACGAGCAGTACTTC
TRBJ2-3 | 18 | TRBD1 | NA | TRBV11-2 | CASIPRDSQHSFTDTQYF | TGTGCCAGCATCCCCCGGGACAGCCAACACTCATTCACAGATACGCAGTATTTT
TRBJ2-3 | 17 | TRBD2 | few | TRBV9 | CASSGRVAGGIADTQYF | TGTGCCAGCAGCGGGCGAGTAGCGGGGGGGATCGCAGATACGCAGTATTTT
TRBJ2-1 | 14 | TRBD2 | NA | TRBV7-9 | CASSVAGDYNEQFF | TGTGCCAGCAGCGTAGCGGGAGACTACAATGAGCAGTTCTTC
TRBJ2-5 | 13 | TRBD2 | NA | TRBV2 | CASLAGQGETQYF | TGTGCCTCCCTAGCGGGGCAGGGGGAGACCCAGTACTTC
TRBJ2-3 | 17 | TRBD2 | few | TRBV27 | CASSLSSRTGGADTQYF | TGTGCCAGCAGTTTATCGAGTCGTACGGGAGGGGCAGATACGCAGTATTTT
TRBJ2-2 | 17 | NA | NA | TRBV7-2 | CASNPRITGLNTGELFF | TGTGCCAGCAACCCCCGAATCACAGGGTTAAACACCGGGGAGCTGTTTTTT
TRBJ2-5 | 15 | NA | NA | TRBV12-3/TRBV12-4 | CASSQKDTRGKTQYF | TGTGCCAGCAGCCAGAAGGACACGAGGGGAAAGACCCAGTACTTC
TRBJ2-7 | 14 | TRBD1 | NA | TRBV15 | CATSKDRNDYEQYF | TGTGCCACCAGCAAGGACAGGAATGACTACGAGCAGTACTTC
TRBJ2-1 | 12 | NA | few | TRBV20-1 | CSARDWRNEQFF | TGCAGTGCTCGGGACTGGAGGAATGAGCAGTTCTTC
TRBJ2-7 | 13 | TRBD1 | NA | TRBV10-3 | CAIGDRVLNEQYF | TGTGCCATCGGGGACAGGGTACTGAACGAGCAGTACTTC
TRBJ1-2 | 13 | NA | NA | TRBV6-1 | CASVLDGNYGYTF | TGTGCCAGCGTCCTCGACGGGAACTATGGCTACACCTTC
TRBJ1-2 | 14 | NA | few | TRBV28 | CASARLGGGYGYTF | TGTGCCAGCGCCCGCCTTGGGGGGGGGTATGGCTACACCTTC
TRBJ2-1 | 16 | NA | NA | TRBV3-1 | CASSQSRERSYNEQFF | TGTGCCAGCAGCCAATCTCGGGAGCGCTCCTACAATGAGCAGTTCTTC
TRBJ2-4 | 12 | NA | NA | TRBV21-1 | CASSPNSEEQYF | TGTGCCAGCAGCCCCAATAGTGAGGAGCAGTACTTC
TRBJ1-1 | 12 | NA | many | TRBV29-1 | CSALAGDTEAFF | TGCAGCGCTCTAGCAGGTGACACTGAAGCTTTCTTT
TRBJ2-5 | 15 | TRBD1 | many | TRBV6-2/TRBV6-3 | CASSYSTGSRETQYF | TGTGCCAGCAGTTACTCGACAGGGTCGCGGGAGACCCAGTACTTC